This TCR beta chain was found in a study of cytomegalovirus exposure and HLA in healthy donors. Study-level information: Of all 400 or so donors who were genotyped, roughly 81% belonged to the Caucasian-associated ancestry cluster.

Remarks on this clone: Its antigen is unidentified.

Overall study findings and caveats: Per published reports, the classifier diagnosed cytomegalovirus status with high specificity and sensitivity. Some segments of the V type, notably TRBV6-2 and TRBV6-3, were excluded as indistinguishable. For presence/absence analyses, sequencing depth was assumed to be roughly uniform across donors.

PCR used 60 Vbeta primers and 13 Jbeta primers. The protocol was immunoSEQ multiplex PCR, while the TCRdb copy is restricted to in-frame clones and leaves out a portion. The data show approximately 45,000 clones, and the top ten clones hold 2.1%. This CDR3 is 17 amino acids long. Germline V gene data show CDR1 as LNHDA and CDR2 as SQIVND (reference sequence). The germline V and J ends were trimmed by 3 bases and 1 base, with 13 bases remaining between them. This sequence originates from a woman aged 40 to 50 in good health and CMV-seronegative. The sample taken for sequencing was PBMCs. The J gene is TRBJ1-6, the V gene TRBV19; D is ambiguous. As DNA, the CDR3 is TGTGCCAGTAGTATCATGGGCAGTAGGTCCTATAATTCACCCCTCCACTTT. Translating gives CASSIMGSRSYNSPLHF.